This section outlines one TCR beta chain sequence together with its context. No antigen is known for it. Several immunoSEQ 96-well plates shared each subset's DNA, each plate a replicate. Clones were sequenced by immunoSEQ multiplex PCR, and TCRdb holds only the in-frame ones, with some missing. The sample shows over 800,000 clones, 85% to 95% of them seen only once. This CDR3 has 14 amino acids. Trimming pared 2 bases from V and 0 bases from J, leaving 2 bases between. Germline V gene sequence: CDR1 SGHVS, CDR2 FNYEAQ. The data are from a study of shared clonotypes between healthy human individuals. Study observations and caveats: Non-shared clonotypes had lower generation probabilities than those shared by all four donors.

Positively selected for CCR7, the CD45RO-negative cells used as naive CD8 cells excluded terminally differentiated effector memory CD45RA+ cells. All participating donors were Caucasian adults from Nashville, Tennessee. The specimen sequenced was naive CD8+ T cells sorted from blood. This sequence joins TRBV7-6 and TRBJ2-6; D is undetermined. The TCR was taken from a man aged 30 to 39 in good health. In DNA form, the CDR3 reads TGTGCCAGCAGCTTATTCTCTGGGGCCAACGTCCTGACTTTC. Protein: CASSLFSGANVLTF.